One and the same sample provided the 25 T cell receptor beta chains below, sequenced in a study of immune cell composition in non-small cell lung cancer. The table came from immunoSEQ multiplex PCR; TCRdb's copy has only in-frame clones and leaves some out. The table shows around 4,500 clones, with 80% to 90% occurring only once. The specimen was lung tumor tissue. These receptors were collected from a human donor with non-small cell lung cancer.

This chain connects TRBV7-2 to TRBJ2-5; D gene ambiguous. The closer fit of TRBJ2-7 to the DNA end suggests the J call may be wrong. Germline-derived CDR1 and CDR2 are SGHTA and FQGNSA. The CDR3 loop spans 12 amino acids. This CDR3 is CASSLPRYEQYF. CDR3 bases: TGTGCCAGCAGCTTACCGCGGTACGAGCAGTACTTC.

The rearrangement uses TRBV6-5 and TRBJ2-1; D not resolved. The V gene's germline CDR1 is MNHEY and CDR2 SVGAGI. The CDR3 consists of 12 residues. The germline V and J ends were trimmed by 2 bases and 9 bases, with 8 bases remaining between them. CDR3 amino acids: CASSYRPGEQFF. CDR3 nucleotide sequence: TGTGCCAGCAGTTACCGGCCGGGTGAGCAGTTCTTC.

The rearrangement joins TRBV19 to TRBJ2-2; 7 bases are a match to TRBD1. The germline gives CDR1 LNHDA, CDR2 SQIVND (reference sequence). The CDR3 sequence is 14 residues long. After removal of 6 bases from V and 1 base from J, the junction contained 2 bases not matched to a gene. The CDR3 reads CASRRQGNTGELFF. The CDR3, as DNA: TGTGCCAGTAGGAGACAGGGGAACACCGGGGAGCTGTTTTTT.

The chain employs TRBV7-2 and TRBJ2-1; D perhaps matches TRBD2 (5 bases). The germline CDR1 and CDR2 sequences are SGHTA and FQGNSA. The CDR3 sequence is 13 residues long. Trimming left V 1 base short and J 9 bases short, with 10 bases between. CDR3: CASSLGQEVEQFF. The CDR3 bases are TGTGCCAGCAGCTTAGGGCAGGAGGTTGAGCAGTTCTTC. The whole variable domain, remainder taken from reference TRBV7-2 and TRBJ2-1, is GAGVSQSPSNKVTEKGKDVELRCDPISGHTALYWYRQSLGQGLEFLIYFQGNSAPDKSGLPSDRFSAERTGGSVSTLTIQRTQQEDSAVYLCASSLGQEVEQFFGPGTRLTVL.

V and J are TRBV7-9 and TRBJ2-7; D unclear. V lost 2 bases and J lost 2, with 10 bases in between. CDR3 length equals 14 residues. Germline V gene data show CDR1 as SEHNR and CDR2 as FQNEAQ (reference sequence). The CDR3 region is CASSLSTVAYEQYF. Written as DNA, the CDR3 is TGTGCCAGCAGCTTATCCACGGTCGCCTACGAGCAGTACTTC.

V usage is TRBV18 and J usage is TRBJ1-2, with no clear D. This CDR3 region has 12 residues. V lost 2 bases to trimming and J lost 7 bases, with 8 bases between them. Germline CDR1 and CDR2: KGHSH and LQKENI. In DNA, the CDR3 is TGTGCCAGCTCACCAGAAGGGAGTGGCTACACCTTC. This gives the protein CASSPEGSGYTF.

This chain links TRBV11-1 with TRBJ1-6; no clear D gene. The CDR3 is 13 amino acids. Germline-derived CDR1 and CDR2 are SGHAT and FQDESV (reference sequence). The V end was cut by 3 bases, the J end by 7 bases, with 7 bases between. CDR3 protein: CASSFLGNSPLHF. The CDR3 bases are TGTGCCAGCAGCTTTCTAGGAAATTCACCCCTCCACTTT.

CDR3 DNA: TGTGCCACCAGCTTGGGACAGGGGGCGTCCGGCTACACCTTC. Protein sequence: CATSLGQGASGYTF. The V and J genes are TRBV15 and TRBJ1-2; 12 bases fit TRBD1. The J segment lost 8 bases and the V segment lost 5 bases, leaving 6 bases of the junction unmatched. Germline CDR1 is LNHNV and CDR2 is YYDKDF (reference sequence). This CDR3 contains 14 residues.

In nucleotides, the CDR3 is TGTGCCAGCAGACTAATCTCTTCGACAGGGAATGAAAAACTGTTTTTT. Translated, it gives CASRLISSTGNEKLFF. The V and J genes are TRBV27 and TRBJ1-4; 7 nucleotides align to TRBD1. CDR3 length: 16 amino acids. V was clipped by 6 bases and J by 5 bases; unmatched bases: 12. Germline values: CDR1 MNHEY, CDR2 SMNVEV (reference sequence).

This chain uses TRBV29-1 with TRBJ2-2; the D is unclear. The V and J ends lost 4 bases and 4 bases respectively, with 10 bases between them. This CDR3 has 13 residues. Germline lookup yields CDR1 SQVTM and CDR2 ANQGSEA. The CDR3 sequence: CSVGLPGTGELFF. CDR3 DNA sequence: TGCAGCGTTGGCCTCCCGGGCACCGGGGAGCTGTTTTTT.

V and J are TRBV6-5 and TRBJ1-5; D gene uncertain. V lost 6 bases and J lost 2, with 11 bases in between. The CDR3 is made up of 14 amino acids. Germline CDR1 reads MNHEY; CDR2 reads SVGAGI. CDR3 in amino acids: CASRAGRGNQPQHF. Here the CDR3 DNA reads TGTGCCAGCAGGGCGGGTCGGGGCAATCAGCCCCAGCATTTT.

The chain recombines TRBV2 with TRBJ1-5; the D gene is possibly TRBD1 (6 bases). The V gene lost 6 bases and the J gene lost 0 bases, with 9 bases spanning the gap. The CDR3 loop spans 14 amino acids. Germline V CDR1 and CDR2: SNHLY, FYNNEI. Written as DNA, the CDR3 is TGTGCCAGCAGGCAGGGGAGTAGCAATCAGCCCCAGCATTTT. Translating it yields CASRQGSSNQPQHF.

This sequence joins TRBV6-4 and TRBJ2-5; 13 nucleotides align to TRBD2. CDR1 is MRHNA, CDR2 SNTAGT, per germline. The V and J ends lost 5 bases and 2 bases, in that order; junction bases with no gene match: 2. The CDR3 runs to 15 residues. The DNA for the CDR3 is TGTGCCAGCAGTCGGACTAGCGGGGGACAAGAGACCCAGTACTTC. It encodes CASSRTSGGQETQYF.

The chain combines TRBV6-1 with TRBJ1-5; 7 bases agree with TRBD1. The germline V gene has CDR1 MNHNS and CDR2 SASEGT. The CDR3 consists of 14 residues. V was clipped by 8 bases and J by 0 bases; unmatched bases: 4. For the CDR3, the DNA is TGTGCCAGCGACAGGGTAGATAGCAATCAGCCCCAGCATTTT. Translated, it gives CASDRVDSNQPQHF.

This clone has a handful of counts. The chain couples TRBV15 to TRBJ2-1; 8 nucleotides line up with TRBD1. J was trimmed by 2 bases and V by 6 bases; bases with no gene match: 9. Looked up from germline, CDR1 is LNHNV and CDR2 is YYDKDF (reference sequence). The CDR3 length is 16 residues. The CDR3: CATRPLGGQAYNEQFF. The CDR3, as DNA: TGTGCCACCAGACCTTTGGGGGGACAGGCCTACAATGAGCAGTTCTTC.

The chain carries TRBV30 and TRBJ2-3; D unresolved. Germline loops: CDR1 GTSNPN, CDR2 SVGIG (reference sequence). Trimming shortened V by 2 bases and J by 4 bases, and 16 bases separated the two germline ends. CDR3 length: 15 residues. For the CDR3, the DNA is TGTGCCTGGAGTCCCCCGGAGATGTTTGCAGATACGCAGTATTTT. It is translated as CAWSPPEMFADTQYF.

The chain has TRBV13 and TRBJ2-7; TRBD1 agrees at 8 bases. Looked up from germline, CDR1 is PRHDT and CDR2 is FYEKMQ (reference sequence). The ends lost 5 bases at V and 5 bases at J; junction bases unmatched: 17. The CDR3 runs to 17 residues. Here the CDR3 reads CASSTRTGSFYGDEQYF. The DNA for the CDR3 is TGTGCCAGCAGCACCCGGACAGGGAGCTTTTATGGGGACGAGCAGTACTTC.

The chain combines TRBV4-2 with TRBJ1-1; D might be TRBD1 (6 bases). The V end was cut by 0 bases, the J end by 1 base, with 12 bases between. CDR3 size: 16 residues. The germline V gene encodes CDR1 LGHNA and CDR2 YNFKEQ. CDR3 residues: CASSQDGGQTNTEAFF. The CDR3 DNA reads as TGTGCCAGCAGCCAAGATGGCGGACAGACGAACACTGAAGCTTTCTTT.

This chain links TRBV7-2 with TRBJ2-3; D might be TRBD2 (5 bases). Germline V gene data show CDR1 as SGHTA and CDR2 as FQGNSA. CDR3 length: 15 amino acids. Trimming took 4 bases from V and 2 from J, leaving 13 bases between them. CDR3 residues: CASSWARGNTDTQYF. The DNA of the CDR3 is TGTGCCAGCAGCTGGGCTCGGGGAAACACAGATACGCAGTATTTT.

The chain carries TRBV25-1 and TRBJ2-3, with TRBD2 matching over 9 bases. This CDR3 has 13 amino acids. From germline, CDR1 is MGHDK and CDR2 SYGVNS. Losses at the gene ends were 8 bases for V and 2 bases for J; bases not matched to a gene: 2. The CDR3 is CASGGGATDTQYF. The DNA for the CDR3 is TGTGCCAGCGGCGGGGGGGCCACAGATACGCAGTATTTT. The whole variable domain, filled in from reference TRBV25-1 and TRBJ2-3, reads EADIYQTPRYLVIGTGKKITLECSQTMGHDKMYWYQQDPGMELHLIHYSYGVNSTEKGDLSSESTVSRIRTEHFPLTLESARPSHTSQYLCASGGGATDTQYFGPGTRLTVL.

The chain is built from TRBV21-1 and TRBJ1-6; the listed D gene, TRBD1, was not tested against the DNA. TRBV21-1 is termed a pseudogene. The CDR3 runs to 16 residues. The CDR3 sequence: CASSKGGGVGNSPLHF. The CDR3 DNA reads TGTGCCAGCAGCAAAGGAGGGGGAGTCGGTAATTCACCCCTCCACTTT.

The chain is built from TRBV4-2 and TRBJ2-1; 9 nucleotides agree with TRBD2. This CDR3 has 18 residues. Germline CDR1 LGHNA, CDR2 YNFKEQ. V shed 0 bases and J 7 bases; nucleotides not matched to a gene: 13. CDR3 in amino acids: CASSQDWPPGTSYNEQFF. The CDR3, as DNA: TGTGCCAGCAGCCAAGATTGGCCTCCTGGGACTAGCTATAATGAGCAGTTCTTC.

The V gene is TRBV9, the J gene TRBJ2-2; 8 bases are shared with TRBD2. Germline CDR1 reads SGDLS; CDR2 reads YYNGEE. The CDR3 consists of 18 residues. The junction had 19 bases not matched to a gene; V was cut back by 5 bases and J by 7 bases. This chain's CDR3 is CASRGKNGRAFRIGELFF. The CDR3 DNA sequence: TGTGCCAGCAGGGGAAAAAACGGGAGGGCCTTCAGGATCGGGGAGCTGTTTTTT. Full variable domain (rest looked up from reference TRBV9 and TRBJ2-2): DSGVTQTPKHLITATGQRVTLRCSPRSGDLSVYWYQQSLDQGLQFLIQYYNGEERAKGNILERFSAQQFPDLHSELNLSSLELGDSALYFCASRGKNGRAFRIGELFFGEGSRLTVL.

This sequence joins TRBV19 and TRBJ2-5, with 10 bases fitting TRBD1. The germline CDR1 and CDR2 sequences are LNHDA and SQIVND (reference sequence). The J segment lost 6 bases and the V segment lost 10 bases, leaving 8 bases of the junction unmatched. There are 13 residues in the CDR3. The CDR3 loop reads CATKGQGKQTQYF. The DNA of the CDR3 is TGTGCCACCAAGGGACAGGGGAAACAGACCCAGTACTTC.

This chain joins TRBV28 and TRBJ2-2, with TRBD1 identical over 7 bases. Losses at the gene ends were 6 bases for V and 6 bases for J; bases not matched to a gene: 4. The CDR3 loop spans 13 amino acids. Germline CDR1 is MDHEN and CDR2 is SYDVKM. The CDR3 nucleotides are TGTGCCAGCAGCTCCGACAGGGCCGGGGAGCTGTTTTTT. It specifies CASSSDRAGELFF.